This T cell receptor beta chain appears in the sequencing data of a study of blood T cells in healthy people across ages. CDR1 and CDR2 (germline): SGHTA, FQGNSA. CDR3 length equals 15 residues. Deletions cut 4 bases from V and 9 bases from J, with 19 bases between. PCR was performed a second time for about 6 to 12 cycles using a sample-barcoded 5' primer and a J-beta primer mix. Each cDNA molecule, via a template-switch adaptor with 12 random nucleotides, was tagged. TCRdb redid the calling of the 5' RACE reads with MiXCR, one entry per CDR3 protein. The top ten clones hold around 18% of a sample with 790,000 or so distinct CDR3 sequences, about half of them seen once.

The genes are TRBV7-2 and TRBJ2-1, with D possibly TRBD2 on 5 matching bases. Sequenced input: blood. The sequence was collected from a man older than 75 in good health. Written as DNA, the CDR3 is TGTGCCAGCAGCTCTTTACTAGGAGCCAAGGGTGAGCAGTTCTTC. This codes for CASSSLLGAKGEQFF.